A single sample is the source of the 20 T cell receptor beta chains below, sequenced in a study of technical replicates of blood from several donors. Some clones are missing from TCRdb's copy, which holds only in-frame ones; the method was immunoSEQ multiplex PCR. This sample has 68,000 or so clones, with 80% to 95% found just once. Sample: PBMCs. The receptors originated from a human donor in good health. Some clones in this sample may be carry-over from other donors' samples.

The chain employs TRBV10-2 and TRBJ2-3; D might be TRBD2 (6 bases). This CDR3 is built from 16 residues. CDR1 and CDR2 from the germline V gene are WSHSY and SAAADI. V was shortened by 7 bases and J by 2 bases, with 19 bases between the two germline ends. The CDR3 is CASKIVAAKNTDTQYF. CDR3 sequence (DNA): TGCGCCAGCAAAATTGTAGCGGCCAAAAACACAGATACGCAGTATTTT.

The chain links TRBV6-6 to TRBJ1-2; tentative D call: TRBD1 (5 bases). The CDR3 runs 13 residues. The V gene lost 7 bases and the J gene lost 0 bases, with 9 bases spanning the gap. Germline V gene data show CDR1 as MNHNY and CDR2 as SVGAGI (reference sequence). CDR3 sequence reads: CASTQTANYGYTF. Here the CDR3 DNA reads TGTGCCAGCACCCAGACAGCTAACTATGGCTACACCTTC.

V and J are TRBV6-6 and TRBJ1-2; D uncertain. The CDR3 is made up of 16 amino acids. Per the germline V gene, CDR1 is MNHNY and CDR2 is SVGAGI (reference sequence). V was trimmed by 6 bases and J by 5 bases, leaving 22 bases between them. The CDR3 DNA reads TGTGCCAGCAGCAACGGTGAGGGCCTGCGAAAATATGGCTACACCTTC. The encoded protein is CASSNGEGLRKYGYTF.

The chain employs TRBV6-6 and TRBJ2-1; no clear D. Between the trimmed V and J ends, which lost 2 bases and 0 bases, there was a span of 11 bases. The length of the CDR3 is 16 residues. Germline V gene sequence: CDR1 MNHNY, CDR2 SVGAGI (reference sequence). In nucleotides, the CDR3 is TGTGCCAGCAGTTACGGGCCCCTCAGCTCCTACAATGAGCAGTTCTTC. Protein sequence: CASSYGPLSSYNEQFF.

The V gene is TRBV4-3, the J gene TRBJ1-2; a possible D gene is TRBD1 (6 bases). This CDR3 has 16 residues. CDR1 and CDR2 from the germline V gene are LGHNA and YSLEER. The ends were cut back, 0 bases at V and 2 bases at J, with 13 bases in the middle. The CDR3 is CASSQDLSGVNYGYTF. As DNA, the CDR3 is TGCGCCAGCAGCCAAGATTTATCAGGGGTAAACTATGGCTACACCTTC.

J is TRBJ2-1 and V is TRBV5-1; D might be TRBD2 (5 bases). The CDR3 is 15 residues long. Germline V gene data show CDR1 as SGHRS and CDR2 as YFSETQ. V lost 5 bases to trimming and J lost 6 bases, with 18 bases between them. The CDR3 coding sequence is TGCGCCAGCAGAGAAGGGCTAGCCGGGTTCAATGAGCAGTTCTTC. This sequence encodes CASREGLAGFNEQFF.

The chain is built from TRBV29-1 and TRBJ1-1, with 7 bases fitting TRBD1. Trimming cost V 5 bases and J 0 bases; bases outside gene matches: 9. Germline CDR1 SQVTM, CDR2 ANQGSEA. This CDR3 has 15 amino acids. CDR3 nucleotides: TGCAGCGTTCTCGTCGACAGGGCCGTGAACACTGAAGCTTTCTTT. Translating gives CSVLVDRAVNTEAFF.

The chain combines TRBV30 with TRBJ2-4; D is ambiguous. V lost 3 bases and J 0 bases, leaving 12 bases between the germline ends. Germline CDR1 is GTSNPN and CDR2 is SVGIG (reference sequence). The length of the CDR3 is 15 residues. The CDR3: CAWSPGPLAKNIQYF. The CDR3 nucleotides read TGTGCCTGGAGCCCCGGTCCACTAGCCAAAAACATTCAGTACTTC.

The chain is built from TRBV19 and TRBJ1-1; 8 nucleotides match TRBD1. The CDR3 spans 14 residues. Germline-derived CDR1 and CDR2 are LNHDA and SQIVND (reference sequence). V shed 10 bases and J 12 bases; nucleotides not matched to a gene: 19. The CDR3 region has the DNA TGTGCCACTAGAATATCGACAGGGGTGCGGTGGTCTTTCTTT. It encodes CATRISTGVRWSFF.

CDR3 nucleotides: TGTGCCAGTAGCGGACAGGGAAGGCCTAATGAAAAACTGTTTTTT. Translating gives CASSGQGRPNEKLFF. This chain joins TRBV19 and TRBJ1-4, with 8 positions matching TRBD1. The V segment lost 6 bases and the J segment 3 bases; nucleotides outside the gene matches: 6. Per germline, CDR1 LNHDA and CDR2 SQIVND (reference sequence). The CDR3 loop spans 15 amino acids.

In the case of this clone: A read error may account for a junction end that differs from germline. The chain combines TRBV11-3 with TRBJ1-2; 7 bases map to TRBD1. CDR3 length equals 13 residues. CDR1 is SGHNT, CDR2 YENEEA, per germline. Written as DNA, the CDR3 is TGTGCCAGCAGCTTAGATGGGGGGACAGATATGGCCTTC. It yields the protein CASSLDGGTDMAF.

The CDR3 loop reads CASSEILGTPTTNEKLFF. In DNA, the CDR3 is TGTGCCAGCAGTGAGATTCTTGGGACACCCACAACTAATGAAAAACTGTTTTTT. V is TRBV6-1 and J is TRBJ1-4, with TRBD1 as a possible D gene (6 bases). Germline V gene sequence: CDR1 MNHNS, CDR2 SASEGT. The germline V and J ends were trimmed by 3 bases and 0 bases, with 17 bases remaining between them. The CDR3 consists of 18 residues.

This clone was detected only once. The CDR3 DNA sequence: TGTGCCAGCAGCCGGGACAGGGACACAGATACGCAGTATTTT. This sequence encodes CASSRDRDTDTQYF. V gene TRBV27 combines with J gene TRBJ2-3; 9 bases agree with TRBD1. Germline V lookup: CDR1 MNHEY, CDR2 SMNVEV (reference sequence). The CDR3 extends over 14 amino acids. V lost 6 bases to trimming and J lost 2 bases; unmatched junction nucleotides: 3.

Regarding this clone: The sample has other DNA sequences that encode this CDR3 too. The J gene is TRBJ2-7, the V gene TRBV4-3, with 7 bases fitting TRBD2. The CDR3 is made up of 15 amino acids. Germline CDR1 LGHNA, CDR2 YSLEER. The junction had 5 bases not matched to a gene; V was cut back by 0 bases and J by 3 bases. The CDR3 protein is CASSQDQRGSYEQYF. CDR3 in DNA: TGCGCCAGCAGCCAAGATCAGCGGGGCAGCTACGAGCAGTACTTC.

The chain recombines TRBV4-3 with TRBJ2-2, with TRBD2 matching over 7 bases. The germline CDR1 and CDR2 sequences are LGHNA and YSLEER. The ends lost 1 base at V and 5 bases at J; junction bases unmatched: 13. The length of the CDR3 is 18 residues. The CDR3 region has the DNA TGCGCCAGCAGCCAAGCAGTCCGGACTAGGGGTAAAACCGGGGAGCTGTTTTTT. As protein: CASSQAVRTRGKTGELFF.

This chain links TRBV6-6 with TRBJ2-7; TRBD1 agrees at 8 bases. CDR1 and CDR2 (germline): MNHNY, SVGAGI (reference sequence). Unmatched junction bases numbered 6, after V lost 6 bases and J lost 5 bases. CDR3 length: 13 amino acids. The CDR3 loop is CASSRTGLNEQYF. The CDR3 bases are TGTGCCAGCAGCAGGACAGGGTTGAACGAGCAGTACTTC.

The CDR3 region is CASSQAGTRDYNEQFF. For the CDR3, the DNA is TGCGCCAGCAGCCAAGCCGGGACTAGGGACTACAATGAGCAGTTCTTC. The V call is TRBV5-1, the J call TRBJ2-1, with 8 bases lining up with TRBD2. This CDR3 contains 16 residues. Unmatched junction bases numbered 9, after V lost 4 bases and J lost 3 bases. From germline, CDR1 is SGHRS and CDR2 YFSETQ.

In nucleotides, the CDR3 is TGTGCCAGCTCACGGCAGGGACAGTACAATGAGCAGTTCTTC. Translated: CASSRQGQYNEQFF. The chain employs TRBV18 and TRBJ2-1; TRBD1 aligns across 7 bases. This CDR3 has 14 residues. With 4 bases clipped from V and 4 bases from J, the junction kept 4 bases outside the gene matches. Germline assignment: CDR1 KGHSH and CDR2 LQKENI. The full variable domain, with the rest looked up from reference TRBV18 and TRBJ2-1, is NAGVMQNPRHLVRRRGQEARLRCSPMKGHSHVYWYRQLPEEGLKFMVYLQKENIIDESGMPKERFSAEFPKEGPSILRIQQVVRGDSAAYFCASSRQGQYNEQFFGPGTRLTVL.

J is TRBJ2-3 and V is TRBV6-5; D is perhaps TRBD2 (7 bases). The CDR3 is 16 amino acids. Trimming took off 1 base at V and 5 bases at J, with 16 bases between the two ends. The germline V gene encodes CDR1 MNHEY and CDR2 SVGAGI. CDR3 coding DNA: TGTGCCAGCAGTTACTGGGCGGGGGCCTCAGGAGATACGCAGTATTTT. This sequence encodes CASSYWAGASGDTQYF.

The CDR3 reads CATRGAGVITGELFF. For the CDR3, the DNA is TGTGCCACCAGGGGAGCGGGGGTGATCACCGGGGAGCTGTTTTTT. The chain links TRBV15 to TRBJ2-2; 8 nucleotides agree with TRBD2. The CDR3 totals 15 residues. The germline CDR1 and CDR2 sequences are LNHNV and YYDKDF (reference sequence). V dropped 6 bases and J dropped 4; count of bases not matched to a gene: 7.